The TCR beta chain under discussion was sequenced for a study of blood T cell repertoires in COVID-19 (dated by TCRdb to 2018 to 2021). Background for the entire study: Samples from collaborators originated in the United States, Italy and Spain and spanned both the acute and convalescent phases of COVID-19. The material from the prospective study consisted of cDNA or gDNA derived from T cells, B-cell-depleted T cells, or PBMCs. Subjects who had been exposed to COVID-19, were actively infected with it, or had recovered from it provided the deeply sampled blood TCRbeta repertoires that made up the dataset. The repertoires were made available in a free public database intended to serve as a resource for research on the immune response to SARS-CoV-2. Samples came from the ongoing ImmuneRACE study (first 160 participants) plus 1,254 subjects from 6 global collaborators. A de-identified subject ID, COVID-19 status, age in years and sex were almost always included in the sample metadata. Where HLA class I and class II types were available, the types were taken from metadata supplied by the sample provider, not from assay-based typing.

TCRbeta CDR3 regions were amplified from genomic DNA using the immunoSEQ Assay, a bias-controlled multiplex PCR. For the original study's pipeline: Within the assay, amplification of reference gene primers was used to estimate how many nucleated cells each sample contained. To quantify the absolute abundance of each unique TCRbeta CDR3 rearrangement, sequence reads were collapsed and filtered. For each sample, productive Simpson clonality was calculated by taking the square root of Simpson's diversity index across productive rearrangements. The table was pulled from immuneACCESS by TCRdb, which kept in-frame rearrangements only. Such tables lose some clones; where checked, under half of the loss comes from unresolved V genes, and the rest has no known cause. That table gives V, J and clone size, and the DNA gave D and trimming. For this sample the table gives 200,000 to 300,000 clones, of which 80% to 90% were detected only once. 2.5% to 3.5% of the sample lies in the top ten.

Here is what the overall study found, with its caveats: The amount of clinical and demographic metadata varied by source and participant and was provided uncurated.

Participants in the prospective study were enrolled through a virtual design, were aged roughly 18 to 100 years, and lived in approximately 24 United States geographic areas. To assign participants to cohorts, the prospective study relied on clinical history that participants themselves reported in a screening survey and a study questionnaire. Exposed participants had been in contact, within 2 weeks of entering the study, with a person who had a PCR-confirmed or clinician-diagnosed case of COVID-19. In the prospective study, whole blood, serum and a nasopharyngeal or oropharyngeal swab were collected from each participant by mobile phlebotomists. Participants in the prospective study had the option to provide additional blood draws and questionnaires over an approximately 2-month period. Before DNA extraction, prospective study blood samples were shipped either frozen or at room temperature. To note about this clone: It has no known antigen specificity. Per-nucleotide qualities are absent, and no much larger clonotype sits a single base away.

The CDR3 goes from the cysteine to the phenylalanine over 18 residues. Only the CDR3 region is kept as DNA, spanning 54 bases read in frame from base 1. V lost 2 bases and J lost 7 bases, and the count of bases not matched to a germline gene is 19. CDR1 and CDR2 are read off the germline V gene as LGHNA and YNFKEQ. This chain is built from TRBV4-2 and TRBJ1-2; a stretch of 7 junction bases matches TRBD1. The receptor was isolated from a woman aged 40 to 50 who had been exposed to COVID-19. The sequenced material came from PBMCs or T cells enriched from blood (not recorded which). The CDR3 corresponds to CASSQSNRRDSLSGGYTF. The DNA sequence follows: TGTGCCAGCAGCCAATCTAATCGCCGGGACAGCTTAAGTGGTGGCTACACCTTC.